The rows below give T cell receptor beta chains drawn from one sample of a study of response to subunit inactivated influenza vaccine. TCRdb reprocessed the RT-PCR reads with MiXCR, giving one entry per CDR3 protein. The data contain hundreds of thousands of distinct CDR3 sequences, about 18% of them singletons. Sequences were derived from PBMCs from blood, sampled around 5 days after vaccination. The receptor set was obtained from a man aged 50 to 59 who received an inactivated influenza vaccine. Each CDR3 is given with its conserved first and last residue. D genes are given only for firm matches. Clone size is shown for a subset of rows, as once, few, many or a class of expanded clone.

CDR3aa	CDR3nt	j_gene	abundance	d_gene	v_gene
CATRTGFSNEQFF	TGTGCCACTAGAACGGGGTTTTCTAATGAGCAGTTCTTC	TRBJ2-1	few	NA	TRBV6-2/TRBV6-3
CASSSSRVRSAFF	TGTGCCAGCAGTAGCTCCAGGGTGCGGTCGGCTTTCTTT	TRBJ1-1	NA	NA	TRBV12-3/TRBV12-4
CASSLVLVGGETQYF	TGCGCCAGCAGCTTGGTACTCGTCGGGGGAGAGACCCAGTACTTC	TRBJ2-5	many	NA	TRBV5-1
CASRPLGFSYNEQFF	TGTGCCAGCAGGCCTTTGGGGTTCTCCTACAATGAGCAGTTCTTC	TRBJ2-1	NA	NA	TRBV6-1
CASGDGGEYTGELFF	TGTGCCAGCGGGGATGGGGGAGAGTACACCGGGGAGCTGTTTTTT	TRBJ2-2	NA	NA	TRBV27
CASSLAARAAYEQYF	TGTGCCAGCAGCTTAGCGGCTCGGGCAGCCTACGAGCAGTACTTC	TRBJ2-7	NA	NA	TRBV7-2
CASSWGHLANYGYTF	TGTGCCAGCAGTTGGGGACACCTAGCTAACTATGGCTACACCTTC	TRBJ1-2	few	NA	TRBV12-3/TRBV12-4
CASSFAVGGRGTEAFF	TGCGCCAGCAGCTTTGCGGTGGGGGGGCGCGGCACTGAAGCTTTCTTT	TRBJ1-1	few	NA	TRBV5-1
CASSGTGDTGELFF	TGTGCCAGCAGCGGGACAGGGGACACCGGGGAGCTGTTTTTT	TRBJ2-2	many	TRBD1	TRBV12-3/TRBV12-4
CASSLDSGTGGAEQYF	TGCGCCAGCAGCTTGGACTCCGGGACAGGGGGCGCCGAGCAGTACTTC	TRBJ2-7	few	TRBD1	TRBV5-1
CASSRAWGTGELFF	TGTGCCAGCAGCCGTGCATGGGGCACCGGGGAGCTGTTTTTT	TRBJ2-2	few	NA	TRBV6-1
CSAPLAGANTGELFF	TGCAGTGCTCCCCTGGCGGGGGCGAACACCGGGGAGCTGTTTTTT	TRBJ2-2	NA	TRBD2	TRBV20-1
CSVAGTSGRSSGNEQFF	TGCAGCGTGGCCGGGACTAGCGGGAGGTCCTCGGGGAATGAGCAGTTCTTC	TRBJ2-1	few	TRBD2	TRBV29-1
CSARDPTTGAAIDTQYF	TGCAGTGCTAGAGATCCAACAACTGGGGCCGCTATAGATACGCAGTATTTT	TRBJ2-3	many	NA	TRBV20-1
CASRNQGEETQYF	TGTGCCAGCAGAAATCAGGGGGAAGAGACCCAGTACTTC	TRBJ2-5	NA	TRBD1	TRBV7-9
CASRPGQFSSYEQYF	TGTGCCAGCAGACCCGGACAGTTTAGCTCCTACGAGCAGTACTTC	TRBJ2-7	few	NA	TRBV6-1
CASRGTSGTEQFF	TGTGCCAGCAGGGGGACTAGCGGGACTGAGCAGTTCTTC	TRBJ2-1	NA	TRBD2	TRBV9
CASSRTSGFSTDTQYF	TGTGCCAGCAGCCGGACTAGCGGCTTTAGCACAGATACGCAGTATTTT	TRBJ2-3	NA	TRBD2	TRBV7-2
CSARPYPRPGRSINEQFF	TGCAGTGCTAGACCCTACCCCCGGCCCGGGAGGAGCATCAATGAGCAGTTCTTC	TRBJ2-1	NA	TRBD2	TRBV20-1
CASSQGPAGEKEQYF	TGTGCCAGCAGCCAAGGGCCAGCGGGGGAAAAAGAGCAGTACTTC	TRBJ2-7	once	TRBD2	TRBV3-1
CASSQAAGGPYNEQFF	TGCGCCAGCAGCCAGGCTGCAGGGGGCCCCTACAATGAGCAGTTCTTC	TRBJ2-1	few	TRBD1	TRBV5-1
CASSRPDRGSYEQYF	TGTGCCAGCAGCCGCCCTGACAGGGGTTCCTACGAGCAGTACTTC	TRBJ2-7	few	TRBD1	TRBV7-2
CASSSSRTDTQYF	TGTGCCAGCAGCTCCAGCCGCACAGATACGCAGTATTTT	TRBJ2-3	NA	NA	TRBV6-2/TRBV6-3
CASSYYGSPADTQYF	TGTGCCAGCAGCTATTACGGGAGCCCCGCAGATACGCAGTATTTT	TRBJ2-3	many	NA	TRBV11-3
CASSLRRTGEETQYF	TGTGCCAGCAGTTTAAGGCGTACAGGGGAGGAGACCCAGTACTTC	TRBJ2-5	few	TRBD1	TRBV12-3/TRBV12-4
CASSSRQVDLYEQYF	TGTGCCAGCAGCTCTAGACAGGTAGACCTCTACGAGCAGTACTTC	TRBJ2-7	few	NA	TRBV7-9
CASSVRLNYNEQFF	TGTGCCAGCAGCGTACGTCTAAACTACAATGAGCAGTTCTTC	TRBJ2-1	few	NA	TRBV9
CASSLRGALRVPYEQYF	TGTGCCAGCAGTTTAAGGGGGGCCTTAAGAGTGCCCTACGAGCAGTACTTC	TRBJ2-7	few	NA	TRBV12-3/TRBV12-4
CASSLTPGTSSNEQFF	TGTGCCAGCAGCTTAACCCCCGGGACTAGCAGCAATGAGCAGTTCTTC	TRBJ2-1	NA	TRBD2	TRBV7-3
CATYLTGNEQFF	TGTGCCACCTATTTGACAGGCAATGAGCAGTTCTTC	TRBJ2-1	NA	NA	TRBV28
CASKSLAGGSSYNEQFF	TGTGCCAGCAAAAGCCTAGCGGGAGGCAGCTCCTACAATGAGCAGTTCTTC	TRBJ2-1	few	TRBD2	TRBV28
CASSKTGTKKATQYF	TGCGCCAGCAGTAAGACAGGGACCAAGAAAGCGACCCAGTACTTC	TRBJ2-5	NA	TRBD1	TRBV10-1
CSGSQGSTDEKLFF	TGCAGTGGGTCCCAGGGGAGTACGGATGAAAAACTGTTTTTT	TRBJ1-4	few	NA	TRBV20-1
CASLGQGPPLHF	TGTGCCAGCTTGGGACAGGGGCCACCCCTCCACTTT	TRBJ1-6	NA	TRBD1	TRBV28
CASRGTAGAYNEQFF	TGCGCCAGCAGGGGGACAGCAGGGGCTTACAATGAGCAGTTCTTC	TRBJ2-1	few	TRBD1	TRBV5-1
CASSQDRGQVYGYIF	TGTGCCAGCAGCCAAGATCGAGGACAGGTCTATGGCTACATCTTC	TRBJ1-2	NA	TRBD1	TRBV4-2
CASTADRARGGEQYF	TGTGCCAGCACCGCGGACAGAGCCCGGGGTGGCGAGCAGTACTTC	TRBJ2-7	few	NA	TRBV2